This TCR beta chain was identified during a study of shared clonotypes between healthy human individuals. Assay: immunoSEQ multiplex PCR; the TCRdb copy retains only in-frame clones and omits some. The sample shows roughly 330,000 clones, approximately 79% of them seen only once. Deletions cut 3 bases from V and 4 bases from J, with 13 bases between. Germline CDR1 KGHSH, CDR2 LQKENI. The CDR3 has 14 residues. Researchers partitioned CD4+ cells into CD45RA+ naive and CD45RA-negative memory subsets. Material: memory CD4+ T cells sorted from blood. Stated subset: CD45RA-negative fraction. V and J are TRBV18 and TRBJ2-7, with a weak D call TRBD2 (5 bases). The TCR comes from a man aged 25-40 years in good health. The DNA for the CDR3 is TGTGCCAGCTCACCTGGGAGACCTGCATACGAGCAGTACTTC. It is translated as CASSPGRPAYEQYF. The full variable domain, its missing parts supplied by reference TRBV18 and TRBJ2-7, is NAGVMQNPRHLVRRRGQEARLRCSPMKGHSHVYWYRQLPEEGLKFMVYLQKENIIDESGMPKERFSAEFPKEGPSILRIQQVVRGDSAAYFCASSPGRPAYEQYFGPGTRLTVT.